This is a list of T cell receptor beta chains from one sample in a study of blood T cell repertoires in COVID-19. Data came from immunoSEQ multiplex PCR; TCRdb stores just in-frame clones and leaves some out. The sample lists around 160,000 clones; approximately 80% were seen once. Sequenced sample: PBMCs or T cells enriched from blood (not recorded which). These receptors came from a man aged 45-65 years who had recovered from COVID-19. Both conserved end residues are part of each CDR3. The D gene is left open where the match is weak. Some rows mark clone size as missing; the rest say once, few, many or name a class of expanded clone.

j_call | v_call | d_call | clone_size | cdr3_aa | cdr3_nt
TRBJ2-7 | TRBV3-1/TRBV3-2 | NA | NA | CASSQIKSGEQYF | TGTGCCAGCAGCCAAATCAAAAGCGGCGAGCAGTACTTC
TRBJ2-7 | TRBV20-1 | NA | many | CSARDNYEQYF | TGCAGTGCTAGGGACAACTACGAGCAGTACTTC
TRBJ2-2 | TRBV14 | NA | NA | CASSQVAGWTGELFF | TGTGCCAGCAGCCAGGTTGCAGGGTGGACCGGGGAGCTGTTTTTT
TRBJ2-2 | TRBV28 | NA | NA | CASSPAGSYLGELFF | TGTGCCAGCAGTCCAGCCGGGAGCTACCTCGGGGAGCTGTTTTTT
TRBJ2-5 | TRBV10-2 | NA | NA | CASSDPGPTEETQYF | TGCGCCAGCAGTGACCCAGGGCCGACTGAAGAGACCCAGTACTTC
TRBJ2-1 | TRBV11-2 | NA | NA | CASSASREQFF | TGTGCCAGCAGCGCGAGCCGTGAGCAGTTCTTC
TRBJ2-5 | TRBV5-1 | TRBD1 | few | CASSLADRGRPETQYF | TGCGCCAGCAGCTTGGCCGACAGGGGGAGGCCAGAGACCCAGTACTTC
TRBJ2-1 | TRBV12-5 | TRBD1 | NA | CASGYWTGGDNEQFF | TGTGCTAGTGGTTATTGGACAGGGGGGGACAATGAGCAGTTCTTC
TRBJ2-3 | TRBV29-1 | NA | NA | CSVEGGRHTDTQYF | TGCAGCGTTGAAGGCGGGCGCCACACAGATACGCAGTATTTT
TRBJ1-1 | TRBV10-3 | NA | NA | CAISESTVEAFF | TGTGCCATCAGTGAGTCGACAGTGGAAGCTTTCTTT
TRBJ1-3 | TRBV3-1/TRBV3-2 | TRBD1 | NA | CASSRPTGSLGNTIYF | TGTGCCAGCAGCCGGCCGACAGGGTCATTGGGAAACACCATATATTTT
TRBJ2-2 | TRBV4-1 | NA | NA | CASSSANTGELFF | TGCGCCAGCAGCTCGGCGAACACCGGGGAGCTGTTTTTT
TRBJ2-3 | TRBV11-2 | NA | NA | CASNRKGPSTDTQYF | TGTGCCAGCAACCGTAAGGGGCCGAGCACAGATACGCAGTATTTT
TRBJ1-1 | TRBV6-1 | NA | NA | CASSEKYTNTEAFF | TGTGCCAGCAGTGAAAAGTACACGAACACTGAAGCTTTCTTT
TRBJ2-7 | TRBV4-1 | NA | NA | CASSQDPNEQYF | TGCGCCAGCAGCCAAGATCCCAACGAGCAGTACTTC
TRBJ1-1 | TRBV7-9 | NA | NA | CASSSLSEAFF | TGTGCCAGCAGCTCACTTAGCGAAGCTTTCTTT
TRBJ2-7 | TRBV6-5 | NA | few | CASSYADFSEQYF | TGTGCCAGCAGTTACGCAGACTTCTCCGAGCAGTACTTC
TRBJ1-5 | TRBV19 | NA | NA | CATMEAHQPQHF | TGTGCCACTATGGAGGCTCATCAGCCCCAGCATTTT
TRBJ2-1 | TRBV6-2/TRBV6-3 | TRBD2 | NA | CASSFSGGSYNEQFF | TGTGCCAGCAGTTTTAGCGGGGGCTCCTACAATGAGCAGTTCTTC
TRBJ2-5 | TRBV5-1 | TRBD1 | NA | CASTRFGTGGQETQYF | TGCGCCAGCACCCGGTTTGGGACAGGGGGCCAAGAGACCCAGTACTTC
TRBJ2-3 | TRBV7-9 | NA | NA | CASSLIRDTQYF | TGTGCCAGCAGCTTAATCCGGGATACGCAGTATTTT
TRBJ2-1 | TRBV15 | NA | NA | CATNNEVHNEQFF | TGTGCCACCAACAATGAGGTCCACAATGAGCAGTTCTTC
TRBJ1-2 | TRBV5-1 | NA | NA | CASSSPSGGFDGYTF | TGCGCCAGCAGTTCCCCGTCCGGGGGGTTCGATGGCTACACCTTC
TRBJ1-2 | TRBV29-1 | NA | NA | CSVDAVSYGYTF | TGCAGCGTTGACGCAGTCAGCTATGGCTACACCTTC
TRBJ1-1 | TRBV28 | TRBD1 | NA | CASSSGTGGNTEAFF | TGTGCCAGCAGTTCAGGGACAGGGGGGAACACTGAAGCTTTCTTT
TRBJ2-3 | TRBV5-1 | TRBD2 | NA | CASSPGPRGGTDTQYF | TGCGCCAGCAGCCCGGGACCGCGGGGGGGCACAGATACGCAGTATTTT
TRBJ1-1 | TRBV14 | NA | NA | CASSQGRQASYTEAFF | TGTGCCAGCAGCCAAGGTCGTCAGGCGTCCTACACTGAAGCTTTCTTT
TRBJ2-2 | TRBV11-3 | NA | NA | CASSRNRGELFF | TGTGCCAGCAGCAGAAATCGGGGGGAGCTGTTTTTT
TRBJ2-2 | TRBV5-1 | TRBD2 | NA | CASSLGLAGVHTGELFF | TGCGCCAGCAGCTTGGGTCTAGCGGGGGTGCACACCGGGGAGCTGTTTTTT
TRBJ2-2 | TRBV5-1 | NA | once | CASSPDLAGTGELFF | TGCGCCAGCAGTCCGGACCTAGCCGGCACCGGGGAGCTGTTTTTT